This T cell receptor beta chain was observed in a study of blood T cell repertoires in COVID-19. Study-wide background: Samples came from the United States, Italy and Spain, spanning acute and convalescent COVID-19.

Authors' data handling: Quantification of nucleated cells was approximated via reference gene primer amplification. Method: immunoSEQ multiplex PCR; TCRdb's copy keeps in-frame clones and lacks some. Clone size and V and J calls were adopted from that table, with D and trimming inferred from the DNA. The repertoire holds 130,000 or so clones, with roughly nine tenths as singletons. This CDR3 contains 14 residues. V trimming: 10 bases; J trimming: 6 bases; junction bases outside the gene matches: 8. V gene TRBV23-1 combines with J gene TRBJ1-5; TRBD1 aligns across 11 bases. TRBV23-1 is noted as an ORF with a role that remains uncertain. The clonotype originates from a man aged 65 to 79 with active or convalescent COVID-19. Source material: peripheral blood. The CDR3, as DNA: TGCGCCACTCCCCGGACAGGGGGCATTCAGCCCCAGCATTTT. It encodes CATPRTGGIQPQHF.